This T cell receptor (beta chain) came from a study of T-cell memory formation after mild COVID-19. This clonotype was observed at least ten times. The CDR3 consists of 13 residues. V lost 8 bases and J 3 bases, leaving 14 bases between the germline ends. TCRdb reprocessed the 5' RACE reads via MiXCR and lists one record per CDR3 protein. Here the sample spans about 400,000 distinct CDR3 sequences, roughly a quarter being singletons. Sequencing was carried out using PBMCs or a T cell subset sorted from them (not recorded which). The source is an adult woman who had mild COVID-19 (a few samples of this study predate the infection). Cell type and time point are not known. The chain employs TRBV12-3 or TRBV12-4 and TRBJ2-7; TRBD1 might be the D (6 bases). This CDR3 is CASSPGQNYEQYF. CDR3 nucleotides: TGTGCCAGCTCACCGGGACAAAACTACGAGCAGTACTTC.